This is a list of T cell receptor beta chains from one sample in a study of cytomegalovirus exposure and HLA in healthy donors. Using immunoSEQ multiplex PCR, the repertoire was profiled, and TCRdb retains in-frame clones only, with some absent. This sample has 120,000 to 150,000 clones; roughly 80% occur once, and the top ten carry about 6.7%. Specimen: PBMCs. The receptors were gathered from a middle-aged woman in good health and CMV-seropositive. Both conserved end residues are part of each CDR3. Fields, in order: V gene, clone size, J gene, D gene, CDR3 DNA, CDR3 protein. A D gene is named only where the DNA matches it firmly. Not all rows give a size; the values are once, few, many and, for expanded clones, a class.

v_gene: TRBV19
abundance: .
j_gene: TRBJ1-1
d_gene: .
CDR3nt: TGTGCCAGTAGGACCGGACAATTCAACACTGAAGCTTTCTTT
CDR3aa: CASRTGQFNTEAFF

v_gene: TRBV9
abundance: .
j_gene: TRBJ2-7
d_gene: .
CDR3nt: TGTGCCAGCAGCGTATGGTCGAAGCACGAGCAGTACTTC
CDR3aa: CASSVWSKHEQYF

v_gene: TRBV21-1
abundance: once
j_gene: TRBJ1-3
d_gene: .
CDR3nt: TGTGCCAGCAGCAGGGCGGGGGGAAACACCATATATTTT
CDR3aa: CASSRAGGNTIYF

v_gene: TRBV11-2
abundance: .
j_gene: TRBJ1-6
d_gene: .
CDR3nt: TGTGCCAGCAGCTTAGATTCAGGGGCTAATTCACCCCTCCACTTT
CDR3aa: CASSLDSGANSPLHF

v_gene: TRBV29-1
abundance: .
j_gene: TRBJ1-5
d_gene: .
CDR3nt: TGCAGCGTTGCGGGGGGGGCTAACAATCAGCCCCAGCATTTT
CDR3aa: CSVAGGANNQPQHF

v_gene: TRBV7-9
abundance: .
j_gene: TRBJ2-5
d_gene: TRBD1
CDR3nt: TGTGCCAGCAGCGCAATCCCGGACAGGGTCAAGGAGACCCAGTACTTC
CDR3aa: CASSAIPDRVKETQYF

v_gene: TRBV2
abundance: .
j_gene: TRBJ1-1
d_gene: .
CDR3nt: TGTGCCAGCAAACAGGGTGGCGGTGGCACTGAAGCTTTCTTT
CDR3aa: CASKQGGGGTEAFF

v_gene: TRBV10-3
abundance: .
j_gene: TRBJ2-7
d_gene: .
CDR3nt: TGTGCCATCAGTGCAAGGGAGCCCTACGAGCAGTACTTC
CDR3aa: CAISAREPYEQYF

v_gene: TRBV18
abundance: .
j_gene: TRBJ2-6
d_gene: TRBD2
CDR3nt: TGTGCCAGCTCACCCGACCTAGCGGGGGGCACCTCTGGGGCCAACGTCCTGACTTTC
CDR3aa: CASSPDLAGGTSGANVLTF

v_gene: TRBV6-5
abundance: once
j_gene: TRBJ2-7
d_gene: TRBD1
CDR3nt: TGTGCCAGCAGATCCCCGGGACAGGGAACCTACGAGCAGTACTTC
CDR3aa: CASRSPGQGTYEQYF

v_gene: TRBV7-7
abundance: .
j_gene: TRBJ2-7
d_gene: TRBD1
CDR3nt: TGTGCCAGCAGCTTAGGGACAGGGGGTTGTTACGAGCAGTACTTC
CDR3aa: CASSLGTGGCYEQYF

v_gene: TRBV7-9
abundance: .
j_gene: TRBJ2-5
d_gene: .
CDR3nt: TGTGCCGGAGTACGGGGGGCACAAGAGACCCAGTACTTC
CDR3aa: CAGVRGAQETQYF

v_gene: TRBV4-1
abundance: .
j_gene: TRBJ2-2
d_gene: TRBD2
CDR3nt: TGCGCCAGCAGCCAAGGGACTAGCGGGGGACCCGGGGAGCTGTTTTTT
CDR3aa: CASSQGTSGGPGELFF

v_gene: TRBV7-9
abundance: .
j_gene: TRBJ2-6
d_gene: .
CDR3nt: TGTGCCAGCAGCATCTACAGGGCCTCCTCTGGGGCCAACGTCCTGGCTTTC
CDR3aa: CASSIYRASSGANVLAF

v_gene: TRBV7-3
abundance: .
j_gene: TRBJ2-1
d_gene: TRBD1
CDR3nt: TGTGCCAGCAGCTTACAGGGGGCGGGTGAGCAGTTCTTC
CDR3aa: CASSLQGAGEQFF

v_gene: TRBV2
abundance: .
j_gene: TRBJ2-3
d_gene: TRBD1
CDR3nt: TGTGCCAGCGTCCCACAGGGGGGATTCACAGATACGCAGTATTTT
CDR3aa: CASVPQGGFTDTQYF

v_gene: TRBV27
abundance: .
j_gene: TRBJ2-2
d_gene: TRBD1
CDR3nt: TGTGCCAGCAGGCTAGACAGGGGGACCGGGGAGCTGTTTTTT
CDR3aa: CASRLDRGTGELFF

v_gene: TRBV18
abundance: .
j_gene: TRBJ2-5
d_gene: TRBD2
CDR3nt: TGTGCCAGCTCATCGCGGCGGGGGGCCCAAGAGACCCAGTACTTC
CDR3aa: CASSSRRGAQETQYF

v_gene: TRBV4-1
abundance: few
j_gene: TRBJ2-7
d_gene: TRBD1
CDR3nt: TGCGCCAGCAGCCATCGACAGGGGGCCTCCTACGAGCAGTACTTC
CDR3aa: CASSHRQGASYEQYF

v_gene: TRBV5-1
abundance: .
j_gene: TRBJ2-1
d_gene: TRBD2
CDR3nt: TGCGCCAGCAGCTTAAGGACTAGCGGGGGCTACAATGAGCAGTTCTTC
CDR3aa: CASSLRTSGGYNEQFF

v_gene: TRBV7-9
abundance: .
j_gene: TRBJ2-3
d_gene: .
CDR3nt: TGTGCCAGCAGCTTAGCCCTAGGGGACACAGATACGCAGTATTTT
CDR3aa: CASSLALGDTDTQYF

v_gene: TRBV5-1
abundance: .
j_gene: TRBJ2-3
d_gene: .
CDR3nt: TGCGCCAGCAGCTTGGCCGGGGGTACTAGCACAGATACGCAGTATTTT
CDR3aa: CASSLAGGTSTDTQYF

v_gene: TRBV2
abundance: few
j_gene: TRBJ1-5
d_gene: .
CDR3nt: TGTGCCAGCACCCCCACAGATGGCAATCAGCCCCAGCATTTT
CDR3aa: CASTPTDGNQPQHF

v_gene: TRBV29-1
abundance: .
j_gene: TRBJ1-6
d_gene: .
CDR3nt: TGCAGCGTCGCACAGGGACCTTTAAATTCACCCCTCCACTTT
CDR3aa: CSVAQGPLNSPLHF

v_gene: TRBV10-1
abundance: .
j_gene: TRBJ2-3
d_gene: .
CDR3nt: TGCGCCAGCAGTCCCTCGGGGAGCACAGATACGCAGTATTTT
CDR3aa: CASSPSGSTDTQYF

v_gene: TRBV28
abundance: .
j_gene: TRBJ2-3
d_gene: TRBD2
CDR3nt: TGTGCCAGCAGTTTTGGAACGGCTAGCGGGGGCACAGATACGCAGTATTTT
CDR3aa: CASSFGTASGGTDTQYF

v_gene: TRBV5-1
abundance: .
j_gene: TRBJ2-3
d_gene: .
CDR3nt: TGCGCCAGCGATAATGGAGCGGCAGATACGCAGTATTTT
CDR3aa: CASDNGAADTQYF

v_gene: TRBV6-1
abundance: .
j_gene: TRBJ2-5
d_gene: .
CDR3nt: TGTGCCAGCAGTGAAGCTGTTCCAGGTCCGGGGGAGACCCAGTACTTC
CDR3aa: CASSEAVPGPGETQYF

v_gene: TRBV4-2
abundance: .
j_gene: TRBJ2-5
d_gene: TRBD2
CDR3nt: TGTGCCAGCAGCCAAGATCCCGCTAGCGGGGGGCCGGGCCAGTACTTC
CDR3aa: CASSQDPASGGPGQYF

v_gene: TRBV28
abundance: .
j_gene: TRBJ1-6
d_gene: .
CDR3nt: TGTGCCAGCAGTCCCGGGACTTTCTACTCCTATAATTCACCCCTCCACTTT
CDR3aa: CASSPGTFYSYNSPLHF

v_gene: TRBV29-1
abundance: .
j_gene: TRBJ1-2
d_gene: .
CDR3nt: TGCAGCGTTGCCCAGGCATATGGCTACACCTTC
CDR3aa: CSVAQAYGYTF

v_gene: TRBV7-5
abundance: .
j_gene: TRBJ2-3
d_gene: .
CDR3nt: TGTGTCAGAAGCCCGGGGGGTCGGCGGGCGGATACGCAGTATTTT
CDR3aa: CVRSPGGRRADTQYF

v_gene: TRBV29-1
abundance: .
j_gene: TRBJ2-2
d_gene: .
CDR3nt: TGCAGCGTCCGAATGTCTCCCTCGGACACCGGGGAGCTGTTTTTT
CDR3aa: CSVRMSPSDTGELFF

v_gene: TRBV2
abundance: .
j_gene: TRBJ2-1
d_gene: TRBD2
CDR3nt: TGTGCCAGCAGTGGGCCGGGACTAGCTCGTTACAATGAGCAGTTCTTC
CDR3aa: CASSGPGLARYNEQFF

v_gene: TRBV19
abundance: .
j_gene: TRBJ1-1
d_gene: .
CDR3nt: TGTGCCAGTAGTAAGGGCAGGGATTGGAACACTGAAGCTTTCTTT
CDR3aa: CASSKGRDWNTEAFF

v_gene: TRBV7-9
abundance: .
j_gene: TRBJ1-1
d_gene: .
CDR3nt: TGTGCCAGCAGCTTAGACGGTCCGAACACTGAAGCTTTCTTT
CDR3aa: CASSLDGPNTEAFF

v_gene: TRBV2
abundance: .
j_gene: TRBJ2-5
d_gene: TRBD1
CDR3nt: TGTGCCAGCAGGGTACAGGGGGCTGGGGAGACCCAGTACTTC
CDR3aa: CASRVQGAGETQYF

v_gene: TRBV6-6
abundance: .
j_gene: TRBJ2-7
d_gene: .
CDR3nt: TGTGCCAGCAGTTATCCGGGAGAGACCTACGAGCAGTACTTC
CDR3aa: CASSYPGETYEQYF

v_gene: TRBV5-1
abundance: .
j_gene: TRBJ2-5
d_gene: TRBD1
CDR3nt: TGCGCCAGCAGCTACGGGGACAGGGGGCGCGGGGAGACCCAGTACTTC
CDR3aa: CASSYGDRGRGETQYF

v_gene: TRBV6-1
abundance: .
j_gene: TRBJ2-5
d_gene: TRBD1
CDR3nt: TGTGCCAGCAGTGTCCTGGGGGCCACGACAGGGGAGACCCAGTACTTC
CDR3aa: CASSVLGATTGETQYF

v_gene: TRBV19
abundance: .
j_gene: TRBJ1-1
d_gene: .
CDR3nt: TGTGCCAGTAAGGCGGCGGGAACCTCCGAAGCTTTCTTT
CDR3aa: CASKAAGTSEAFF

v_gene: TRBV5-1
abundance: .
j_gene: TRBJ2-7
d_gene: TRBD1
CDR3nt: TGCGCCAGCAGCTTGGGAGGGACAGTCTCCTACGAGCAGTACTTC
CDR3aa: CASSLGGTVSYEQYF

v_gene: TRBV5-4
abundance: .
j_gene: TRBJ1-2
d_gene: TRBD1
CDR3nt: TGTGCCAGCAGCCTTACAGGGGGCGCAAACTATGGCTACACCTTC
CDR3aa: CASSLTGGANYGYTF

v_gene: TRBV5-4
abundance: few
j_gene: TRBJ1-2
d_gene: .
CDR3nt: TGTGCCAGCACCTCGGGGGGCCGGGGCTATGGCTACACCTTC
CDR3aa: CASTSGGRGYGYTF

v_gene: TRBV5-1
abundance: .
j_gene: TRBJ1-3
d_gene: TRBD1
CDR3nt: TGCGCCAGCAGCTCTATAAGGGGGCAGTCCCCGAGAAACACCATATATTTT
CDR3aa: CASSSIRGQSPRNTIYF

v_gene: TRBV5-5
abundance: .
j_gene: TRBJ2-5
d_gene: .
CDR3nt: TGTGCCAGCAGCTTGATTTTTGTGACAGCCCAAGAGACCCAGTACTTC
CDR3aa: CASSLIFVTAQETQYF

v_gene: TRBV10-2
abundance: .
j_gene: TRBJ1-1
d_gene: TRBD1
CDR3nt: TGCGCCAGCAGAGAGACAGGGTTGGTCACTGAAGCTTTCTTT
CDR3aa: CASRETGLVTEAFF

v_gene: TRBV28
abundance: .
j_gene: TRBJ1-4
d_gene: TRBD1
CDR3nt: TGTGCCAGCAGAGGGACAGGGGGCAATAATGAAAAACTGTTTTTT
CDR3aa: CASRGTGGNNEKLFF

v_gene: TRBV6-5
abundance: few
j_gene: TRBJ2-7
d_gene: TRBD1
CDR3nt: TGTGCCAGCAGTTACGGGACAGGGAGGGCCTACGAGCAGTACTTC
CDR3aa: CASSYGTGRAYEQYF

v_gene: TRBV5-1
abundance: .
j_gene: TRBJ2-7
d_gene: TRBD1
CDR3nt: TGCGCCAGCAGCCACCCCCGGGGACAGGTTCTCTACGAGCAGTACTTC
CDR3aa: CASSHPRGQVLYEQYF

v_gene: TRBV5-1
abundance: .
j_gene: TRBJ2-7
d_gene: .
CDR3nt: TGCGCCAGCAGCTTGGAATCCGGTTACGAGCAGTACTTC
CDR3aa: CASSLESGYEQYF

v_gene: TRBV5-1
abundance: .
j_gene: TRBJ1-1
d_gene: .
CDR3nt: TGCGCCAGCGCGGACAGCCTGAACACTGAAGCTTTCTTT
CDR3aa: CASADSLNTEAFF

v_gene: TRBV19
abundance: once
j_gene: TRBJ2-1
d_gene: .
CDR3nt: TGTGCCAGTACTCCAGGGGGGTACTACAATGAGCAGTTCTTC
CDR3aa: CASTPGGYYNEQFF

v_gene: TRBV15
abundance: few
j_gene: TRBJ1-2
d_gene: .
CDR3nt: TGTGCCACCAGCAGAGATCTAGCCGGGCGAAACTATGGCTACACCTTC
CDR3aa: CATSRDLAGRNYGYTF

v_gene: TRBV6-6
abundance: .
j_gene: TRBJ1-1
d_gene: .
CDR3nt: TGTGCCAGCAGTTACACCTCCGGGGGTTACACTGAAGCTTTCTTT
CDR3aa: CASSYTSGGYTEAFF

v_gene: TRBV7-9
abundance: .
j_gene: TRBJ2-7
d_gene: .
CDR3nt: TGTGCCAGCAGCCCCCTCGGCAGTACAGCCAACGAGCAGTACTTC
CDR3aa: CASSPLGSTANEQYF

v_gene: TRBV15
abundance: .
j_gene: TRBJ2-7
d_gene: .
CDR3nt: TGTGCCACCAGCAGAGGGGTGGGGAGCCTCGAGCAGTACTTC
CDR3aa: CATSRGVGSLEQYF